The clone carrying this TCR beta chain was found a few times. Its antigen is not known. As originally analysed: Sample-level TCR yields exhibited a median of approximately 96,000, with a range of about 23,224 to 700,000. TCRdb reprocessed the RACE reads via MiXCR and lists one record per CDR3 protein. The V and J calls, along with clone size, are taken from TCRdb and not from the paper's own processing. In the table there are some 200,000 distinct CDR3 sequences, more than 20% of which are singletons. The time point: patch test 1, 2 weeks after DPC sensitization. The treatment is: therapeutic diphenylcyclopropenone sensitization with weekly scalp DPC. Donation of samples came from alopecia patients who were 18 to 70 years old and suitable for DPC. The sample is drawn from a study of human T cells and chemical hapten exposure. Germline CDR1 and CDR2: ENHRY and SYGVKD. The CDR3 sequence is 12 residues long. The germline V and J ends were trimmed by 0 bases and 8 bases, with 6 bases remaining between them.

The study, taken as a whole, reports: Expanded TCRs formed significantly more large CDR3 similarity clusters than controls.

The sample consisted of whole blood, taken in connection with sensitization to the hapten diphenylcyclopropenone (DPC). The receptor was derived from a woman aged 45-65 years with alopecia areata. Some clones in this sample may be carry-over from other donors' samples. V usage is TRBV10-3 and J usage is TRBJ2-3; D unclear. CDR3 nucleotide sequence: TGTGCCATCAGTGAGTCGTTGGCTACGCAGTATTTT. It translates to CAISESLATQYF.